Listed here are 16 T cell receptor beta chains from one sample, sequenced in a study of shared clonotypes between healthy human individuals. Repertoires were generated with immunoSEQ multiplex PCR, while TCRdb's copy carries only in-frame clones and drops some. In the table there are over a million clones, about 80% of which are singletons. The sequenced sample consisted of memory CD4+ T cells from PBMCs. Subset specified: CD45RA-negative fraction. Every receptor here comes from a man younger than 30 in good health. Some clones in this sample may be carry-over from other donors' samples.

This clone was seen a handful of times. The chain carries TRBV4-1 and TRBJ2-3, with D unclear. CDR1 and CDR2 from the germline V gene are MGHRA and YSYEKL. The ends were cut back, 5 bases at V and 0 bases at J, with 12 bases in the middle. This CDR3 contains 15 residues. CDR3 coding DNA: TGCGCCAGCAGCGGGCGGAGCGAGAGCACAGATACGCAGTATTTT. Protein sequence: CASSGRSESTDTQYF.

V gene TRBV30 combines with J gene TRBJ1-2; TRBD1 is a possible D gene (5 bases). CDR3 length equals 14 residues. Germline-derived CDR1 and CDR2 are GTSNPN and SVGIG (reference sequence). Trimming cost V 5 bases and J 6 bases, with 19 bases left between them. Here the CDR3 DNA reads TGTGCCTGGGAAGGGTCAGGGTTTTTGAATGGCTACACCTTC. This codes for CAWEGSGFLNGYTF.

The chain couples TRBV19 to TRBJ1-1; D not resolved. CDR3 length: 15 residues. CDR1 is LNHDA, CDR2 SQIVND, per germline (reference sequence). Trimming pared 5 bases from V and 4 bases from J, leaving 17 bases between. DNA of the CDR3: TGTGCCAGTAGTCGAGAAACGGGCCTAGGCACTGAAGCTTTCTTT. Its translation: CASSRETGLGTEAFF.

In DNA form, the CDR3 reads TGTGCCAGCAGTCCCCGGGACGGAATCACCGGGGAGCTGTTTTTT. This encodes CASSPRDGITGELFF. The chain has TRBV2 and TRBJ2-2; D is perhaps TRBD1 or TRBD2 (5 bases each). The length of the CDR3 is 15 residues. Trimming shortened V by 5 bases and J by 4 bases, and 14 bases separated the two germline ends. Germline lookup yields CDR1 SNHLY and CDR2 FYNNEI.

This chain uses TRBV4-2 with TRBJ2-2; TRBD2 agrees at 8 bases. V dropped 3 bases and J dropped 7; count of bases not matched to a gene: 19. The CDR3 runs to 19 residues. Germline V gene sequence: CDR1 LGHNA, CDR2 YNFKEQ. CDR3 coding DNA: TGTGCCAGCAGCCACCAAGGCCCCCGAGAGCGGGAGACGGTCGGGGAGCTGTTTTTT. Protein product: CASSHQGPRERETVGELFF.

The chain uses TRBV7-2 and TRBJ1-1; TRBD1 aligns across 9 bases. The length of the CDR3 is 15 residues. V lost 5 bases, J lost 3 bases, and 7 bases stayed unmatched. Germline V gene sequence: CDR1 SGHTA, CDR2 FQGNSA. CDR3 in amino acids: CASSRRTGVDTEAFF. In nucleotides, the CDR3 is TGTGCCAGCAGCCGACGGACAGGGGTAGACACTGAAGCTTTCTTT.

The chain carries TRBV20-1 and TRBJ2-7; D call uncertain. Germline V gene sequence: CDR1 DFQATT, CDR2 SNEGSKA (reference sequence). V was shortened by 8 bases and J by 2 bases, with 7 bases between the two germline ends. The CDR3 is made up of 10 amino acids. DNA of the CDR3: TGCAGTTTTTCCGCCTACGAGCAGTACTTC. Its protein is CSFSAYEQYF.

CDR3 loop: CASSRKQPSNTEAFF. Here the CDR3 DNA reads TGTGCCAGCAGTAGAAAACAGCCTTCTAACACTGAAGCTTTCTTT. The J gene is TRBJ1-1, the V gene TRBV6-5; D unresolved. This CDR3 is built from 15 residues. Trimming took off 5 bases at V and 2 bases at J, with 15 bases between the two ends. Looked up from germline, CDR1 is MNHEY and CDR2 is SVGAGI.

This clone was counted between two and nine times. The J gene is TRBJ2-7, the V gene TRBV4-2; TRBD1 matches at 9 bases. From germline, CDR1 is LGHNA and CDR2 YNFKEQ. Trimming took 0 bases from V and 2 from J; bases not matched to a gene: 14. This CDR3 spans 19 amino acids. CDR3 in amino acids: CASSQERYGQGMGPYEQYF. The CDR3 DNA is TGTGCCAGCAGCCAAGAAAGATACGGACAGGGGATGGGGCCCTACGAGCAGTACTTC.

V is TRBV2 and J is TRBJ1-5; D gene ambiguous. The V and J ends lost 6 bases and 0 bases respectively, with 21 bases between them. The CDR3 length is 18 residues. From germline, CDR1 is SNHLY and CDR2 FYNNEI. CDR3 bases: TGTGCCAGCAGAGGAACCACGCGGGAATTTTATAGCAATCAGCCCCAGCATTTT. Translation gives CASRGTTREFYSNQPQHF.

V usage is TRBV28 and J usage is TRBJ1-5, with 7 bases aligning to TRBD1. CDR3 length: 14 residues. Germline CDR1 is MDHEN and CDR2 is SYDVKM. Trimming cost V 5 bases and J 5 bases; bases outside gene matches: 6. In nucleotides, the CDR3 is TGTGCCAGCAGTGTTTTACAGGGGCATCAGCCCCAGCATTTT. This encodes CASSVLQGHQPQHF.

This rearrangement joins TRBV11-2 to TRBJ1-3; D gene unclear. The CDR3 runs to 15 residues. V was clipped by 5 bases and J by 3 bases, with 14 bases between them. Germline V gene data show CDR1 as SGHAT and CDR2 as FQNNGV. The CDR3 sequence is CASSPLRAGGNTIYF. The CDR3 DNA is TGTGCCAGCAGCCCCCTCCGGGCAGGTGGAAACACCATATATTTT.

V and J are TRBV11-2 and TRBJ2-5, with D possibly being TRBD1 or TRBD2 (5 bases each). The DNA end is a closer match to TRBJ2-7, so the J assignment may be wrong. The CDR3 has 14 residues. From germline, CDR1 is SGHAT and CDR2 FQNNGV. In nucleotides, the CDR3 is TGTGCCAGCAGCCCCGGGACCGCCCTCGGCGAGCAGTACTTC. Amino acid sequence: CASSPGTALGEQYF.

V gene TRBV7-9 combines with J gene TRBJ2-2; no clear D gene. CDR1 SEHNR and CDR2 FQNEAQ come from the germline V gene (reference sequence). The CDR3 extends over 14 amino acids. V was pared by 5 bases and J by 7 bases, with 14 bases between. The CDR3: CASSQYIGVGELFF. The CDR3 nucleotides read TGTGCCAGCAGCCAGTATATAGGAGTCGGGGAGCTGTTTTTT.

CDR3 protein: CASSLVTVKSSYEQYF. CDR3 DNA: TGCGCCAGCAGCTTGGTGACGGTAAAAAGCTCCTACGAGCAGTACTTC. J is TRBJ2-7 and V is TRBV5-1; D unresolved. The CDR3 contains 16 residues. Germline CDR1 is SGHRS and CDR2 is YFSETQ. The ends were cut back, 0 bases at V and 0 bases at J, with 13 bases in the middle.

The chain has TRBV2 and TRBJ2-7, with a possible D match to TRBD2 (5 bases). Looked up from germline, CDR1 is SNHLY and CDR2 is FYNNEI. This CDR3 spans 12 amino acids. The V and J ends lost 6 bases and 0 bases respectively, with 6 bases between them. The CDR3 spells CASRAASYEQYF. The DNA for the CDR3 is TGTGCCAGCAGAGCGGCCTCCTACGAGCAGTACTTC.